A single sample is the source of the 24 T cell receptor beta chains below, sequenced in a study of identical twins. TCRdb re-analysed the 5' RACE reads in MiXCR, keeping a single row per CDR3 protein. The table shows hundreds of thousands of distinct CDR3 sequences, with 21% occurring only once. These data are also associated with another study on T cells expressing NK-cell markers.

The sample consisted of PBMCs. The receptors here all came from a woman under 30 in good health.

This clonotype was seen a few times. The chain has TRBV10-2 and TRBJ2-4; no reliable D call. The CDR3 length is 13 residues. V was cut by 10 bases and J by 0 bases, with 10 bases left in between. Looked up from germline, CDR1 is WSHSY and CDR2 is SAAADI. CDR3 DNA: TGCGCCACCCGTGAGATAGCCAAAAACATTCAGTACTTC. Translated: CATREIAKNIQYF.

The chain is built from TRBV29-1 and TRBJ2-1; TRBD2 might be the D (7 bases). The germline V gene encodes CDR1 SQVTM and CDR2 ANQGSEA. Between the trimmed V and J ends, which lost 7 bases and 9 bases, there was a span of 25 bases. This CDR3 has 15 amino acids. Written as DNA, the CDR3 is TGCAGCGGCTGGGGGGGGCCTCTCATCCCTAGTGAGCAGTTCTTC. Its protein product is CSGWGGPLIPSEQFF.

The chain carries TRBV6-1 and TRBJ2-1; tentatively, D is TRBD1 (6 bases). The CDR3 is made up of 15 amino acids. Germline V lookup: CDR1 MNHNS, CDR2 SASEGT. Trimming removed 2 bases from V and 4 bases from J, with 12 bases in between. The CDR3 nucleotides are TGTGCCAGCAGTGAAACAGGGACCCGATACAATGAGCAGTTCTTC. Translated, it gives CASSETGTRYNEQFF.

This clonotype was seen a handful of times. J is TRBJ2-1 and V is TRBV10-3; the D gene is possibly TRBD2 (7 bases). CDR3 length equals 15 residues. Trimming took 2 bases from V and 7 from J, leaving 15 bases between them. Per germline, CDR1 ENHRY and CDR2 SYGVKD. The CDR3 coding sequence is TGTGCCATCAGTGAGCCTAGGGGGGGGCGGAATGAGCAGTTCTTC. The encoded protein is CAISEPRGGRNEQFF.

This clonotype was observed a few times. The chain has TRBV25-1 and TRBJ2-5; 8 nucleotides match TRBD1. V trimming: 3 bases; J trimming: 5 bases; junction bases outside the gene matches: 5. In germline, CDR1 is MGHDK, CDR2 SYGVNS. The CDR3 consists of 14 residues. The CDR3 region is CASSEVRQGETQYF. Written as DNA, the CDR3 is TGTGCCAGCAGTGAGGTCCGACAGGGGGAGACCCAGTACTTC.

Only a few counts were recorded for this clonotype. The rearrangement joins TRBV5-6 to TRBJ2-3; tentatively, D is TRBD2 (7 bases). CDR1 and CDR2 from the germline V gene are SGHDT and YYEEEE. Between the trimmed V and J ends, which lost 4 bases and 9 bases, there was a span of 15 bases. The CDR3 is 13 residues long. The CDR3 region has the DNA TGTGCCAGCAGCGGATCGGGGGGCGGGACGCAGTATTTT. As protein: CASSGSGGGTQYF. Variable domain in full (rest from reference TRBV5-6 and TRBJ2-3): DAGVTQSPTHLIKTRGQQVTLRCSPKSGHDTVSWYQQALGQGPQFIFQYYEEEERQRGNFPDRFSGHQFPNYSSELNVNALLLGDSALYLCASSGSGGGTQYFGPGTRLTVL.

The chain couples TRBV12-3 or TRBV12-4 to TRBJ2-2; 7 positions agree with TRBD1. CDR3 length: 15 residues. Trimming cost V 7 bases and J 4 bases; bases outside gene matches: 9. The CDR3, as DNA: TGTGCCAGCACCAGACAGGGAACAAGCACCGGGGAGCTGTTTTTT. This translates into CASTRQGTSTGELFF.

The V and J genes are TRBV6-1 and TRBJ2-2, with D possibly being TRBD1 or TRBD2 (5 bases each). The CDR3 sequence is 12 residues long. Germline V lookup: CDR1 MNHNS, CDR2 SASEGT. Between the trimmed V and J ends, which lost 8 bases and 6 bases, there was a span of 10 bases. CDR3 in DNA: TGTGCCAGCCCGGGGCCGGCCGGGGAGCTGTTTTTT. It is translated as CASPGPAGELFF.

This clonotype occurred a few times. CDR3 region: CASSLELAPDSPLHF. Here the CDR3 DNA reads TGCGCCAGCAGCTTGGAATTGGCGCCGGATTCACCCCTCCACTTT. J is TRBJ1-6 and V is TRBV5-1; no clear D gene. V lost 0 bases to trimming and J lost 8 bases, with 12 bases between them. CDR1 and CDR2 (germline): SGHRS, YFSETQ. CDR3 length: 15 amino acids.

The chain carries TRBV6-5 and TRBJ2-5; the D is unclear. The CDR3 spans 12 residues. Trimming stripped 7 bases from V and 5 bases from J, with 11 bases between. CDR1 is MNHEY, CDR2 SVGAGI, per germline. CDR3: CASTTVGETQYF. The DNA for the CDR3 is TGTGCCAGCACCACGGTAGGGGAGACCCAGTACTTC.

The chain couples TRBV20-1 to TRBJ2-2; 11 nucleotides agree with TRBD2. The V gene's germline CDR1 is DFQATT and CDR2 SNEGSKA (reference sequence). With 5 bases clipped from V and 6 bases from J, the junction kept 5 bases outside the gene matches. The CDR3 totals 14 residues. The CDR3 here is CSALTSGSPGELFF. In nucleotides, the CDR3 is TGCAGTGCTCTTACTAGCGGGAGCCCCGGGGAGCTGTTTTTT.

This sequence joins TRBV7-9 and TRBJ2-7; TRBD1 matches 7 bases. The V and J ends lost 0 bases and 6 bases, in that order; junction bases with no gene match: 5. The CDR3 is 14 residues long. Germline V lookup: CDR1 SEHNR, CDR2 FQNEAQ (reference sequence). The DNA for the CDR3 is TGTGCCAGCAGCTTAGCGTGGCCAGGGGGCGAGCAGTACTTC. As protein: CASSLAWPGGEQYF.

This chain connects TRBV20-1 to TRBJ2-1, with a tentative D call TRBD1 (6 bases). Germline V CDR1 and CDR2: DFQATT, SNEGSKA (reference sequence). Trimming left V 0 bases short and J 7 bases short, with 13 bases between. The CDR3 runs to 14 residues. Here the CDR3 DNA reads TGCAGTGCTAGAGATTGGGGGCTACCTAATGAGCAGTTCTTC. It is translated as CSARDWGLPNEQFF.

This clonotype was seen a handful of times. The chain employs TRBV7-9 and TRBJ2-2; TRBD1 is a possible D gene (6 bases). The germline gives CDR1 SEHNR, CDR2 FQNEAQ (reference sequence). V lost 5 bases and J lost 6, with 16 bases in between. The CDR3 sequence is 15 residues long. The CDR3 DNA is TGTGCCAGCAGCAGACGACAGGTCCGGTCCGGGGAGCTGTTTTTT. It translates to CASSRRQVRSGELFF.

The chain uses TRBV4-1 and TRBJ2-2; a possible D gene is TRBD2 (6 bases). This CDR3 is 16 amino acids long. Trimming cost V 4 bases and J 4 bases, with 16 bases left between them. Germline loops: CDR1 MGHRA, CDR2 YSYEKL. The CDR3 loop reads CASSLQFGTGTGELFF. In DNA, the CDR3 is TGCGCCAGCAGCCTTCAGTTTGGGACTGGCACCGGGGAGCTGTTTTTT.

The chain is built from TRBV6-5 and TRBJ2-4; the D is unclear. V was pared by 3 bases and J by 2 bases, with 11 bases between. Germline CDR1 MNHEY, CDR2 SVGAGI. The CDR3 is 15 amino acids. CDR3 loop: CASSYLPQSKNIQYF. CDR3 in DNA: TGTGCCAGCAGTTATTTGCCACAGTCCAAAAACATTCAGTACTTC.

This clonotype was observed a few times. The rearrangement uses TRBV5-4 and TRBJ2-1; TRBD1 aligns across 8 bases. Germline V CDR1 and CDR2: SGHNT, YYREEE (reference sequence). This CDR3 comprises 15 residues. The junction had 3 bases not matched to a gene; V was cut back by 4 bases and J by 0 bases. In DNA form, the CDR3 reads TGTGCCAGCAGCGTGACAGGGGACTCCTACAATGAGCAGTTCTTC. Its translation is CASSVTGDSYNEQFF.

The chain employs TRBV30 and TRBJ2-1, with TRBD1 as a possible D gene (5 bases). V lost 4 bases and J 8 bases, leaving 21 bases between the germline ends. Germline CDR1 and CDR2: GTSNPN and SVGIG (reference sequence). The CDR3 spans 15 residues. The CDR3: CAWTVGSSYRHEQFF. The CDR3 DNA reads TGTGCCTGGACGGTGGGCTCCTCCTACAGGCATGAGCAGTTCTTC.

This clonotype has ten or more counts. This chain connects TRBV29-1 to TRBJ2-7, with 7 bases aligning to TRBD1. The CDR3 extends over 12 amino acids. The ends lost 1 base at V and 6 bases at J; junction bases unmatched: 3. Germline V gene data show CDR1 as SQVTM and CDR2 as ANQGSEA. The CDR3 region has the DNA TGCAGCGTTGAAGGTGACAGGGCCGAGCAGTACTTC. Amino acid sequence: CSVEGDRAEQYF.

This clonotype was seen only a few times. The chain recombines TRBV29-1 with TRBJ2-2; tentative D call: TRBD2 (5 bases). Trimming removed 0 bases at V and 9 bases at J, with 14 bases between. CDR3 length equals 14 residues. Per germline, CDR1 SQVTM and CDR2 ANQGSEA. CDR3 in DNA: TGCAGCGTTGAAGACGAGGGCCCACGCCGGGAGCTGTTTTTT. Amino acid sequence: CSVEDEGPRRELFF.

The rearrangement links TRBV29-1 to TRBJ2-7, with D possibly matching TRBD1 (6 bases). CDR3 length equals 13 residues. Trimming shortened V by 2 bases and J by 4 bases, and 12 bases separated the two germline ends. Per the germline V gene, CDR1 is SQVTM and CDR2 is ANQGSEA. For the CDR3, the DNA is TGCAGCGTTGAATGGGGGCGCGAATACGAGCAGTACTTC. Protein product: CSVEWGREYEQYF.

In its sample, this clonotype was seen a few times. V and J are TRBV20-1 and TRBJ1-2; 7 nucleotides line up with TRBD1. This CDR3 region has 15 residues. CDR1 DFQATT and CDR2 SNEGSKA come from the germline V gene (reference sequence). J lost 7 bases, V lost 7 bases, and 18 bases had no gene match. In DNA form, the CDR3 reads TGCAGTGGGGTCCACAGGGGTTGGATTTGTTGTGGCTACACCTTC. This encodes CSGVHRGWICCGYTF.

The V and J genes are TRBV20-1 and TRBJ2-7; 8 bases align to TRBD2. Losses at the gene ends were 6 bases for V and 2 bases for J; bases not matched to a gene: 6. Germline V gene sequence: CDR1 DFQATT, CDR2 SNEGSKA (reference sequence). This CDR3 has 13 residues. CDR3 sequence: CSAGTSSPYEQYF. The CDR3 bases are TGCAGTGCGGGGACTAGTAGCCCCTACGAGCAGTACTTC.

The sample holds a few counts of this clonotype. The J gene is TRBJ2-1, the V gene TRBV12-3 or TRBV12-4; D perhaps matches TRBD1 (6 bases). This CDR3 spans 15 amino acids. The V gene lost 7 bases and the J gene lost 0 bases, with 13 bases spanning the gap. The chain's CDR3 is CASKKGHPSYNEQFF. The CDR3 nucleotides read TGTGCCAGCAAGAAGGGACACCCCTCCTACAATGAGCAGTTCTTC.